These 14 T cell receptor beta chains share one sample of origin, sequenced in a study of blood T cell repertoires in COVID-19. TCRdb's copy holds only in-frame clones and misses some; the assay was immunoSEQ multiplex PCR. The table includes 60,000 to 95,000 clones, under 95% detected once. Sample: peripheral blood. The receptors come from a human donor in a cohort sampled during active COVID-19.

The chain uses TRBV4-1 and TRBJ2-7; a weak D match, TRBD1 (6 bases). Germline V gene data show CDR1 as MGHRA and CDR2 as YSYEKL. The CDR3 is 17 amino acids. The ends were cut back, 2 bases at V and 0 bases at J, with 17 bases in the middle. The CDR3 coding sequence is TGCGCCAGCAGCCAATCCTGGACAGCCTTTGCCTCCTACGAGCAGTACTTC. The encoded protein is CASSQSWTAFASYEQYF.

The chain combines TRBV7-8 with TRBJ1-5, with 9 bases matching TRBD1. The CDR3 is 16 amino acids. Per germline, CDR1 SGHVS and CDR2 FQNEAQ. The junction had 6 bases not matched to a gene; V was cut back by 1 base and J by 5 bases. In nucleotides, the CDR3 is TGTGCCAGCAGCTTAGTTGGACAGGGGAACCATCAGCCCCAGCATTTT. It codes for CASSLVGQGNHQPQHF.

The rearrangement uses TRBV5-1 and TRBJ2-3, with a weak D call TRBD2 (5 bases). Trimming took 3 bases from V and 6 from J, leaving 20 bases between them. The length of the CDR3 is 16 residues. Germline assignment: CDR1 SGHRS and CDR2 YFSETQ. Here the CDR3 DNA reads TGCGCCAGCAGCTCGCCAGGAGGCAGGACCTTCGATACGCAGTATTTT. It specifies CASSSPGGRTFDTQYF.

This chain connects TRBV10-3 to TRBJ2-1; 12 positions agree with TRBD1. This CDR3 is built from 13 residues. Germline V gene sequence: CDR1 ENHRY, CDR2 SYGVKD. V trimming: 10 bases; J trimming: 8 bases; junction bases outside the gene matches: 6. The CDR3 loop reads CATGDRGRDEQFF. CDR3 nucleotide sequence: TGTGCCACCGGGGACAGGGGGCGGGATGAGCAGTTCTTC.

The rearrangement uses TRBV9 and TRBJ2-3, with a possible D match to TRBD1 (6 bases). Germline V gives CDR1 SGDLS, CDR2 YYNGEE. The CDR3 length is 15 residues. V was cut by 2 bases and J by 1 base, with 11 bases left in between. The CDR3 coding sequence is TGTGCCAGCAGCGTTACACAGGGTGGCACAGATACGCAGTATTTT. Translating gives CASSVTQGGTDTQYF.

V is TRBV7-3 and J is TRBJ2-3; 9 bases fit TRBD2. Germline V gene lookup returns CDR1 SGHTA and CDR2 FQGTGA. Germline trimming cut 2 bases from V and 0 bases from J; bases unmatched to any gene: 3. The CDR3 totals 16 residues. The CDR3 DNA is TGTGCCAGCAGCTTACAGGCGGGGGGGAGCACAGATACGCAGTATTTT. As protein: CASSLQAGGSTDTQYF. Based on the CDR3 plus reference TRBV7-3 and TRBJ2-3, the full variable domain is GAGVSQTPSNKVTEKGKYVELRCDPISGHTALYWYRQSLGQGPEFLIYFQGTGAADDSGLPNDRFFAVRPEGSVSTLKIQRTERGDSAVYLCASSLQAGGSTDTQYFGPGTRLTVL.

V gene TRBV5-1 combines with J gene TRBJ2-3, with TRBD2 matching 9 bases. The CDR3 consists of 14 residues. V was pared by 5 bases and J by 4 bases, with 5 bases of the junction left unmatched. Germline loops: CDR1 SGHRS, CDR2 YFSETQ. The DNA of the CDR3 is TGCGCCAGCAGAACGACTAGCGGCGCAGATACGCAGTATTTT. This sequence encodes CASRTTSGADTQYF.

The gene calls are TRBV9 and TRBJ2-3, with a possible D match to TRBD2 (5 bases). Germline CDR1 SGDLS, CDR2 YYNGEE. The CDR3 covers 12 residues. V was cut by 4 bases and J by 8 bases, with 11 bases left in between. This CDR3 is CASSLTEGTQYF. DNA for the CDR3: TGTGCCAGCAGCTTGACCGAGGGTACGCAGTATTTT. Complete variable domain (other parts from reference TRBV9 and TRBJ2-3): DSGVTQTPKHLITATGQRVTLRCSPRSGDLSVYWYQQSLDQGLQFLIQYYNGEERAKGNILERFSAQQFPDLHSELNLSSLELGDSALYFCASSLTEGTQYFGPGTRLTVL.

The CDR3 protein is CASSDLTEHTF. In nucleotides, the CDR3 is TGTGCCAGCAGTGACCTCACCGAGCACACCTTC. The chain carries TRBV6-1 and TRBJ1-2; D gene uncertain. V lost 3 bases, J lost 12 bases, and 11 bases lay in between. Germline V gives CDR1 MNHNS, CDR2 SASEGT. This CDR3 is built from 11 residues.

The rearrangement joins TRBV6-6 to TRBJ2-5; a weak D match, TRBD2 (7 bases). CDR1 is MNHNY and CDR2 is SVGAGI in the germline V gene (reference sequence). The V and J ends lost 6 bases and 4 bases respectively, with 18 bases between them. The CDR3 contains 15 residues. The CDR3 DNA reads as TGTGCCAGCAGGAGGGACACGGGGGGCTCAGAGACCCAGTACTTC. This encodes CASRRDTGGSETQYF.

The rearrangement joins TRBV11-3 to TRBJ1-1; D is ambiguous. Germline-derived CDR1 and CDR2 are SGHNT and YENEEA. The CDR3 loop spans 15 amino acids. V was trimmed by 0 bases and J by 5 bases, leaving 13 bases between them. CDR3 protein: CASSLDHATGTEAFF. The CDR3 DNA is TGTGCCAGCAGCTTAGACCACGCCACCGGGACTGAAGCTTTCTTT.

CDR3 amino acids: CASSLTSPILGELFF. The CDR3 DNA sequence: TGTGCCAGTAGTCTGACTAGCCCGATCCTCGGGGAGCTGTTTTTT. The J gene is TRBJ2-2, the V gene TRBV19; 7 positions match TRBD2. Germline loops: CDR1 LNHDA, CDR2 SQIVND (reference sequence). This CDR3 spans 15 amino acids. The ends lost 5 bases at V and 7 bases at J; junction bases unmatched: 10.

This clone came up once. This chain uses TRBV7-8 with TRBJ2-7; 12 nucleotides line up with TRBD1. Trimming removed 5 bases from V and 3 bases from J; junction bases left unmatched: 8. The CDR3 sequence is 16 residues long. Germline V gene data show CDR1 as SGHVS and CDR2 as FQNEAQ. CDR3 loop: CASSPRDRGRGYEQYF. The DNA of the CDR3 is TGTGCCAGCAGCCCAAGGGACAGGGGGCGAGGCTACGAGCAGTACTTC.

V is TRBV6-5 and J is TRBJ1-5; D gene uncertain. V was clipped by 2 bases and J by 3 bases, with 11 bases between them. Germline CDR1 and CDR2: MNHEY and SVGAGI. CDR3 length: 15 residues. CDR3 loop: CASSYRNSPNQPQHF. As DNA, the CDR3 is TGTGCCAGCAGTTACCGCAACAGCCCCAATCAGCCCCAGCATTTT.